These 9 T cell receptor beta chains originate from one sample sequenced in a study of control samples from healthy donors and cancer patients. Repertoires were generated with immunoSEQ multiplex PCR, while TCRdb's copy carries only in-frame clones and drops some. The sample holds about 84,000 clones; about nine tenths are singletons and the top ten take roughly 18%. Input material: blood. These TCRs come from a man between 45 and 60 years old in good health.

Of note for this clone: The same CDR3 also results from other DNA sequences found in this sample. The chain links TRBV5-5 to TRBJ1-1; D remains ambiguous. V was trimmed by 0 bases and J by 0 bases, leaving 3 bases between them. This CDR3 region has 13 residues. Looked up from germline, CDR1 is SGHKS and CDR2 is YYEKEE (reference sequence). The CDR3 region is CASSLGVNTEAFF. CDR3 nucleotides: TGTGCCAGCAGCTTGGGAGTGAACACTGAAGCTTTCTTT.

This chain connects TRBV5-1 to TRBJ1-1, with 7 nucleotides matching TRBD1. The V gene end was trimmed by 3 bases and the J gene end by 5 bases; junction bases not matched to a gene: 7. This CDR3 comprises 14 residues. Germline CDR1 and CDR2: SGHRS and YFSETQ. CDR3 residues: CASSSSTGMTEAFF. The CDR3 nucleotides are TGCGCCAGCAGCTCGTCGACAGGGATGACTGAAGCTTTCTTT.

This sequence joins TRBV7-9 and TRBJ1-5, with TRBD1 matching over 9 bases. The CDR3 covers 18 residues. V gave up 0 bases and J gave up 5 bases; unmatched junction bases: 11. Germline CDR1 is SEHNR and CDR2 is FQNEAQ (reference sequence). The CDR3 protein is CASSLAKAGTGRDQPQHF. CDR3 sequence (DNA): TGTGCCAGCAGCTTAGCGAAAGCGGGGACAGGGCGGGATCAGCCCCAGCATTTT. Looking up the rest from reference TRBV7-9 and TRBJ1-5 gives the full variable domain: DTGVSQNPRHKITKRGQNVTFRCDPISEHNRLYWYRQTLGQGPEFLTYFQNEAQLEKSRLLSDRFSAERPKGSFSTLEIQRTEQGDSAMYLCASSLAKAGTGRDQPQHFGDGTRLSIL.

The chain uses TRBV6-6 and TRBJ1-1, with D uncertain. Germline CDR1 and CDR2: MNHNY and SVGAGI (reference sequence). The length of the CDR3 is 16 residues. Trimming took off 7 bases at V and 0 bases at J, with 18 bases between the two ends. This CDR3 reads CASTLEGGIMNTEAFF. DNA of the CDR3: TGTGCCAGCACCCTGGAAGGAGGAATCATGAACACTGAAGCTTTCTTT.

CDR3 loop: CASAPGGKDEQFF. In nucleotides, the CDR3 is TGTGCCAGCGCGCCTGGGGGCAAGGATGAGCAGTTCTTC. The genes are TRBV7-9 and TRBJ2-1; TRBD1 is a possible D gene (6 bases). With 8 bases removed from V and 8 bases from J, the gap between germline ends came to 16 bases. The CDR3 spans 13 residues. Germline CDR1 reads SEHNR; CDR2 reads FQNEAQ (reference sequence). Full variable domain (rest looked up from reference TRBV7-9 and TRBJ2-1): DTGVSQNPRHKITKRGQNVTFRCDPISEHNRLYWYRQTLGQGPEFLTYFQNEAQLEKSRLLSDRFSAERPKGSFSTLEIQRTEQGDSAMYLCASAPGGKDEQFFGPGTRLTVL.

The chain joins TRBV9 to TRBJ1-1; unclear D gene. The CDR3 totals 13 residues. The germline CDR1 and CDR2 sequences are SGDLS and YYNGEE. V was clipped by 3 bases and J by 4 bases, with 10 bases between them. DNA for the CDR3: TGTGCCAGCAGCGGAGGTTACGCCACTGAAGCTTTCTTT. It translates to CASSGGYATEAFF.

The chain links TRBV7-2 to TRBJ2-7; possibly TRBD2 for D (6 bases). This CDR3 spans 15 amino acids. Germline CDR1 SGHTA, CDR2 FQGNSA. Trimming pared 2 bases from V and 4 bases from J, leaving 15 bases between. The CDR3 DNA sequence: TGTGCCAGCAGCTTATCTTTGGATGGGGGGTACGAGCAGTACTTC. Its protein is CASSLSLDGGYEQYF.

The V gene is TRBV19, the J gene TRBJ1-1; D is ambiguous. Germline CDR1 and CDR2: LNHDA and SQIVND (reference sequence). The CDR3 is made up of 14 amino acids. Trimming took off 5 bases at V and 1 base at J, with 11 bases between the two ends. The CDR3 DNA reads TGTGCCAGTAGTCCTGGACCCTCGAACACTGAAGCTTTCTTT. Its translation: CASSPGPSNTEAFF.

This clone was found once. The V and J genes are TRBV28 and TRBJ1-2; D gene ambiguous. The CDR3 covers 12 residues. Germline CDR1 and CDR2: MDHEN and SYDVKM. V gave up 2 bases and J gave up 8 bases, with 9 bases separating them. The CDR3 region is CASSLAVNGYTF. The CDR3 DNA is TGTGCCAGCAGTTTAGCTGTAAACGGCTACACCTTC.